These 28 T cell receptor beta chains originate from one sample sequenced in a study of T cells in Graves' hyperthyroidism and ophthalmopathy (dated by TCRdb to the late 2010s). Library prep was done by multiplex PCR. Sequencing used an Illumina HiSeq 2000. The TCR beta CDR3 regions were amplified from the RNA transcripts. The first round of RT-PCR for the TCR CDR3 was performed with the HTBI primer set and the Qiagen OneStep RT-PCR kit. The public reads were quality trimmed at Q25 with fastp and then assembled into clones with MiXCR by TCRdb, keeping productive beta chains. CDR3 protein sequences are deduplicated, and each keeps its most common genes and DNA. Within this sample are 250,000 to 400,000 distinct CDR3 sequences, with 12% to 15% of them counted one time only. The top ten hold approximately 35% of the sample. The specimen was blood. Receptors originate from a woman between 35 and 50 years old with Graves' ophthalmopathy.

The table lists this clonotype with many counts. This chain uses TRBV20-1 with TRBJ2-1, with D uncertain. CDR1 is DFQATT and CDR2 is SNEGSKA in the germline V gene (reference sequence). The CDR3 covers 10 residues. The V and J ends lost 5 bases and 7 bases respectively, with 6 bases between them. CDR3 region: CSAGSNEQFF. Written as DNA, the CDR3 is TGCAGTGCTGGATCTAATGAGCAGTTCTTC.

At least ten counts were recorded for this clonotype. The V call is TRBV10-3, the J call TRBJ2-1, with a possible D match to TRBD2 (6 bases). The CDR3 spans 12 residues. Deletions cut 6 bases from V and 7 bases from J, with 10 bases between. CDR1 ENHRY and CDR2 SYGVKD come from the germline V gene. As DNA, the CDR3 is TGTGCCATCAGATCAGGGACTAATGAGCAGTTCTTC. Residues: CAIRSGTNEQFF.

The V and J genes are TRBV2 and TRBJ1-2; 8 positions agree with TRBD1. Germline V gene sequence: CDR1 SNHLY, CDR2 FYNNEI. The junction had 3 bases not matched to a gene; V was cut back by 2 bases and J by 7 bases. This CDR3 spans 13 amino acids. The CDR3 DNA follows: TGTGCCAGCAGTGAACGGACAGGGAGTGGCTACACCTTC. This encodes CASSERTGSGYTF.

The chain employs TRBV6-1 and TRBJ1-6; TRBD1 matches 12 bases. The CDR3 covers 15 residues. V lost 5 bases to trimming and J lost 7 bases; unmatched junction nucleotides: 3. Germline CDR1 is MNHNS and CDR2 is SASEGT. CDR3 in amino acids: CASSLGQGANSPLHF. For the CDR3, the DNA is TGTGCCAGCAGTTTGGGACAGGGGGCAAATTCACCCCTCCACTTT.

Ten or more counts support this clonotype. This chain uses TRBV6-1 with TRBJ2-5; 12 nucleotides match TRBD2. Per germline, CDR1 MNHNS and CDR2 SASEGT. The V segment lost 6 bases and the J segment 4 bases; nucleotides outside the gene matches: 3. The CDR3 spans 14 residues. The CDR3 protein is CASRVTSGGETQYF. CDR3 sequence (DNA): TGTGCCAGCAGGGTGACTAGCGGGGGAGAGACCCAGTACTTC.

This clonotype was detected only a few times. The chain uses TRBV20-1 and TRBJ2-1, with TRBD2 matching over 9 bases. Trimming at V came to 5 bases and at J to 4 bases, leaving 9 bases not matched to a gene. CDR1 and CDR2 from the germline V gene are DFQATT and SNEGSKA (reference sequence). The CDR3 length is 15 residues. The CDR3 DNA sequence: TGCAGTGCTCGCCCAAGCGGGGGGTTGTACAATGAGCAGTTCTTC. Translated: CSARPSGGLYNEQFF.

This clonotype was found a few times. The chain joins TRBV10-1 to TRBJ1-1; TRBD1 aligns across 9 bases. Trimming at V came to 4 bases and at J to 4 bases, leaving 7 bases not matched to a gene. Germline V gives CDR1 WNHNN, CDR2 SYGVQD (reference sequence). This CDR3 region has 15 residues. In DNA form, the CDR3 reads TGCGCCAGCAGTGGGACAGGGGACCCCGCCACTGAAGCTTTCTTT. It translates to CASSGTGDPATEAFF.

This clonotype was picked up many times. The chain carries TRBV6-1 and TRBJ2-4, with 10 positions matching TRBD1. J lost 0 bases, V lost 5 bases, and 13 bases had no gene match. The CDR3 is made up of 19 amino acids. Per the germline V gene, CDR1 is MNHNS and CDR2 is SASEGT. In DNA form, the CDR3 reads TGTGCCAGCAGTATAATTGCGGGACAGGGGACTTTAGCCAAAAACATTCAGTACTTC. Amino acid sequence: CASSIIAGQGTLAKNIQYF.

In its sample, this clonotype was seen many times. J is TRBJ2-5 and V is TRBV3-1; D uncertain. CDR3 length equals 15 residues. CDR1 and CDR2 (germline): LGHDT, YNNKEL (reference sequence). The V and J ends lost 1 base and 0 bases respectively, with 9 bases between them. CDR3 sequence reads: CASSQGVRNQETQYF. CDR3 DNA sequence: TGTGCCAGCAGCCAAGGGGTCAGGAACCAAGAGACCCAGTACTTC.

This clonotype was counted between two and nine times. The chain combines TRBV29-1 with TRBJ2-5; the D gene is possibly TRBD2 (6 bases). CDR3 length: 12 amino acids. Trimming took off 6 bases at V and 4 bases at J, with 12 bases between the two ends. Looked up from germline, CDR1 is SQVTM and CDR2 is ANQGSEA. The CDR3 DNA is TGCAGCGTCGGGGGTGGAGGAGAGACCCAGTACTTC. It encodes CSVGGGGETQYF.

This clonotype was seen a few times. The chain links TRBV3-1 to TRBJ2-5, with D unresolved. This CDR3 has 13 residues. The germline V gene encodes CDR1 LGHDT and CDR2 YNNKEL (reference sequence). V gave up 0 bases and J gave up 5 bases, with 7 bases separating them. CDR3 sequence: CASSQDRMETQYF. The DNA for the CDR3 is TGTGCCAGCAGCCAAGATAGGATGGAGACCCAGTACTTC.

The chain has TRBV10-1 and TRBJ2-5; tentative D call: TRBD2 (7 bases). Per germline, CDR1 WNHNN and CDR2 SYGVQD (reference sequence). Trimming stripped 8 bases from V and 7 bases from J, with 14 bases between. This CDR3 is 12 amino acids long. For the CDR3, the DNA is TGCGCCAGCGGGAGGGACATCGGGACCCAGTACTTC. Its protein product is CASGRDIGTQYF.

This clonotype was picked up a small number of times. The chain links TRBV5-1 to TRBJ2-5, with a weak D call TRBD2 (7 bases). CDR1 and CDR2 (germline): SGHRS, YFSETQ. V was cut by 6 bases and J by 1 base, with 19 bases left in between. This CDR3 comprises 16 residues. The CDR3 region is CASTGGGRASQETQYF. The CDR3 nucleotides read TGCGCCAGCACGGGGGGCGGGCGAGCCTCCCAAGAGACCCAGTACTTC.

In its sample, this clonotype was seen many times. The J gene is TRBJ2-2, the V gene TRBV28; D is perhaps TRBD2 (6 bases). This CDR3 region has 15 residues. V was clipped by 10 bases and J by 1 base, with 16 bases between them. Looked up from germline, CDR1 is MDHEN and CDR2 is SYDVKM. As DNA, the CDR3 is TGTGCCATCAAGGCGGGATCAATGAACACCGGGGAGCTGTTTTTT. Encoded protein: CAIKAGSMNTGELFF.

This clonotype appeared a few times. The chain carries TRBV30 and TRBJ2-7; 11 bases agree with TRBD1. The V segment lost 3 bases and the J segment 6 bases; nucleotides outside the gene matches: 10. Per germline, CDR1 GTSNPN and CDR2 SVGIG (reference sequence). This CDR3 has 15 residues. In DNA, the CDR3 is TGTGCCTGGAGCGTTTTGGGACAGGGGGTAAGCGAGCAGTACTTC. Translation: CAWSVLGQGVSEQYF.

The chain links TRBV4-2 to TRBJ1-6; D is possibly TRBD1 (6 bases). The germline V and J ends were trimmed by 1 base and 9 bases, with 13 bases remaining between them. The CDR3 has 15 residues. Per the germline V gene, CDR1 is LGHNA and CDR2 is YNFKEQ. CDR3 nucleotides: TGTGCCAGCAGCCAAGGAGGGGGGCCAGGTTCACCCCTCCACTTT. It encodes CASSQGGGPGSPLHF.

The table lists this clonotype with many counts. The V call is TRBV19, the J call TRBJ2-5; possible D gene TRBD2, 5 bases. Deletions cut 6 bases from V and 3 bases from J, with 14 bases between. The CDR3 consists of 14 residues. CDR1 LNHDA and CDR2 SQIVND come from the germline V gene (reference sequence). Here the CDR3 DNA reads TGTGCCAGTAGCCTGTTTGACGGGAAAGAGACCCAGTACTTC. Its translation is CASSLFDGKETQYF.

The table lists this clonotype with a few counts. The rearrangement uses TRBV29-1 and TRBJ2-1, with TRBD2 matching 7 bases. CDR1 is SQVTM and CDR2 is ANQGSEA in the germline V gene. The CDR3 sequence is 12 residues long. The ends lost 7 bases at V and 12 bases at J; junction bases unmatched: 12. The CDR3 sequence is CSAGGVGDGQFF. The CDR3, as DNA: TGCAGCGCTGGGGGGGTAGGAGATGGGCAGTTCTTC.

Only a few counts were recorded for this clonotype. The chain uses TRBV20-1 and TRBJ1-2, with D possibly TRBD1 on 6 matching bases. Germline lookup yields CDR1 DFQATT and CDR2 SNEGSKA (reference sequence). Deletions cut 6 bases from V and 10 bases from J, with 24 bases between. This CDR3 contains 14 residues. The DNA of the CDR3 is TGCAGTGCCGTCAACAGGGTTTCATACGTAGACTACACCTTC. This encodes CSAVNRVSYVDYTF.

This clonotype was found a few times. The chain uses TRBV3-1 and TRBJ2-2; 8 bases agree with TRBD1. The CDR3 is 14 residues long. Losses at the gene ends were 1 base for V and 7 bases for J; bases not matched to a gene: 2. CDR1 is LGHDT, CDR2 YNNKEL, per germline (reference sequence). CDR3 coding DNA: TGTGCCAGCAGCCAAGTACAGGGGGTCGGGGAGCTGTTTTTT. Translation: CASSQVQGVGELFF.

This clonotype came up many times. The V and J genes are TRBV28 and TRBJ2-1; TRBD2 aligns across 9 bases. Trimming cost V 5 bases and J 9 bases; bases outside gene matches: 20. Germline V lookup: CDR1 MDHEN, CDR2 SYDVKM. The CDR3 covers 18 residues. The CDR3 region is CASSKRLAVVPVGGEQFF. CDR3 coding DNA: TGTGCCAGCAGTAAGAGACTAGCGGTCGTTCCCGTGGGTGGTGAGCAGTTCTTC. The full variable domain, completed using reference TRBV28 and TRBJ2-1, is DVKVTQSSRYLVKRTGEKVFLECVQDMDHENMFWYRQDPGLGLRLIYFSYDVKMKEKGDIPEGYSVSREKKERFSLILESASTNQTSMYLCASSKRLAVVPVGGEQFFGPGTRLTVL.

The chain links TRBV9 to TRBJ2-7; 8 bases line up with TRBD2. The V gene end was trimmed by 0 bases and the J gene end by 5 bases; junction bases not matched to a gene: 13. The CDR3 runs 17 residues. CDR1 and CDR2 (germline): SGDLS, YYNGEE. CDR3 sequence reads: CASSVGAGERALHEQYF. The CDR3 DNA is TGTGCCAGCAGCGTAGGAGCGGGAGAAAGGGCCCTCCACGAGCAGTACTTC.

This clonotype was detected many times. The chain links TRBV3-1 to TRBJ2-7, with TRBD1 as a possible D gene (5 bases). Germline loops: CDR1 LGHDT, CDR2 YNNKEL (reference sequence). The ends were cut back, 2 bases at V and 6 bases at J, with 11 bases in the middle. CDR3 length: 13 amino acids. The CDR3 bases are TGTGCCAGCAGCCAAAGGGGATCTGGCGAGCAGTACTTC. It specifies CASSQRGSGEQYF.

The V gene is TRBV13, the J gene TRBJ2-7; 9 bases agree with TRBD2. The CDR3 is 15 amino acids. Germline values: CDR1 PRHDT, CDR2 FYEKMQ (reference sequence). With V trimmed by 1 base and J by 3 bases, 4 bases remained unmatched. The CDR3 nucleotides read TGTGCCAGCAGCTTAGATGGCGGGGGGGACTACGAGCAGTACTTC. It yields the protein CASSLDGGGDYEQYF.

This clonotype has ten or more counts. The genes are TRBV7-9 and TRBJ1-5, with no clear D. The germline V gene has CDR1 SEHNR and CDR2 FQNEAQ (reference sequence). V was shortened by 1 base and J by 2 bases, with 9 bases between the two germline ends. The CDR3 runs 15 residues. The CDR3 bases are TGTGCCAGCAGCTTAGACAATGTGGGCAATCAGCCCCAGCATTTT. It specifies CASSLDNVGNQPQHF.

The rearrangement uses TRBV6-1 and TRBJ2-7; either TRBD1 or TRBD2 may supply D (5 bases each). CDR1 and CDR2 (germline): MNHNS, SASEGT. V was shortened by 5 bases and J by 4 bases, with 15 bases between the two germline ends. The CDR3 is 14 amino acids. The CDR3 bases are TGTGCCAGCAGTTTGGCTAGCTGGGGGTACGAGCAGTACTTC. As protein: CASSLASWGYEQYF.

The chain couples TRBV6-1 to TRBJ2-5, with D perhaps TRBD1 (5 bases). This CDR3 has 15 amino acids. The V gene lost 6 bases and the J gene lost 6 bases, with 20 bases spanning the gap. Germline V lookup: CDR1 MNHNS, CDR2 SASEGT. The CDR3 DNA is TGTGCCAGCAGCACATCGGACAAAGTTCAGAAGACCCAGTACTTC. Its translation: CASSTSDKVQKTQYF.

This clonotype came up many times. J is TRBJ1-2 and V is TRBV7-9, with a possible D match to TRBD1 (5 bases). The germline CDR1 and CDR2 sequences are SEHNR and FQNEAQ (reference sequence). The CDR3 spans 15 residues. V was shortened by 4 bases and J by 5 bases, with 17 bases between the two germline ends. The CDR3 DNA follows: TGTGCCAGCAGCTCAGGTGGGGGGACGGATTATGGCTACACCTTC. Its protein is CASSSGGGTDYGYTF.